This TCR beta chain appears in the sequencing data of a study of blood T cell repertoires in COVID-19. Study details: The origin of the acute and convalescent COVID-19 samples was the United States, Italy and Spain. Nucleic acid was either cDNA or gDNA, and it came from T cells, B-cell-depleted T cells, or PBMCs.

The V end was cut by 5 bases, the J end by 4 bases, with 17 bases between. This CDR3 contains 15 residues. Germline loops: CDR1 MNHEY, CDR2 SVGAGI. As originally analysed: Reference gene primer amplification yielded estimated nucleated cell counts. Sequencing was performed with immunoSEQ multiplex PCR; in TCRdb, only in-frame clones are kept and a portion is missing. V and J calls and clone size follow that table, whereas D and trimming were derived from the DNA. The sample contains about 200,000 clones, nearly 90% of which appear only once. Sequencing input: peripheral blood. This TCR was recovered from a man aged 55 to 69 with active or convalescent COVID-19. This chain joins TRBV6-5 and TRBJ1-2; tentative D call: TRBD1 (6 bases). The CDR3 here is CASSNLWTAFYGYTF. The CDR3 coding sequence is TGTGCCAGCAGTAACCTTTGGACAGCATTCTATGGCTACACCTTC.